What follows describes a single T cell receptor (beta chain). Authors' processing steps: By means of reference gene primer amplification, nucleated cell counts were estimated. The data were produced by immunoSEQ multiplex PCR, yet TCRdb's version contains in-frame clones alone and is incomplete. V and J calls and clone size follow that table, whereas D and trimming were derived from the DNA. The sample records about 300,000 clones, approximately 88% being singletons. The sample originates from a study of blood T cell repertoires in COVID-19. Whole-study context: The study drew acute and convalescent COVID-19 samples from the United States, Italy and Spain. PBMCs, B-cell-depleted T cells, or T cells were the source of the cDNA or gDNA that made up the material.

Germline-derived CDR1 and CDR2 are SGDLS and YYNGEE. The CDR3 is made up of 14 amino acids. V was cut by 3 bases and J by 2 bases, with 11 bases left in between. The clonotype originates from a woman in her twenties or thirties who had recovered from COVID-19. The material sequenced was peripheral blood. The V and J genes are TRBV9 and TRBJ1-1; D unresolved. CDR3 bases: TGTGCCAGCAGCGCACAAACAGATAACACTGAAGCTTTCTTT. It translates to CASSAQTDNTEAFF.